Following are 26 T cell receptor beta chains from one sample sequenced in a study of blood T cells in healthy people across ages. Primers used in a second PCR of roughly 6 to 12 cycles were a sample-barcoded 5' primer and a J-beta primer mix. TCRdb independently ran MiXCR on the 5' RACE reads; one entry per CDR3 protein. There are approximately 800,000 distinct CDR3 sequences in the sample; about 48% occur only once, and roughly 40% lies in the top ten. The sample consisted of blood. The origin of the receptors is a man older than 75 in good health.

The CDR3: CSVGAPGEQYF. The CDR3 DNA sequence: TGCAGCGTTGGGGCCCCGGGCGAGCAGTACTTC. The chain carries TRBV29-1 and TRBJ2-7; the D is unclear. The CDR3 runs to 11 residues. Germline V gene lookup returns CDR1 SQVTM and CDR2 ANQGSEA. The ends were cut back, 4 bases at V and 6 bases at J, with 10 bases in the middle.

J is TRBJ2-5 and V is TRBV28, with D tentatively TRBD1 (6 bases). The CDR3 consists of 16 residues. Germline CDR1 MDHEN, CDR2 SYDVKM. V lost 7 bases to trimming and J lost 2 bases, with 20 bases between them. The CDR3 reads CASTPEGTGRQETQYF. CDR3 sequence (DNA): TGTGCCAGCACCCCTGAAGGAACAGGGAGACAAGAGACCCAGTACTTC.

The genes are TRBV25-1 and TRBJ1-5; no clear D gene. This CDR3 comprises 14 residues. Germline V lookup: CDR1 MGHDK, CDR2 SYGVNS. V was cut by 1 base and J by 7 bases, with 11 bases left in between. CDR3 coding DNA: TGTGCCAGCAGTGAATTTAGGGTAGGGCAGCCCCAGCATTTT. Encoded protein: CASSEFRVGQPQHF. Using reference TRBV25-1 and TRBJ1-5 for the parts outside the CDR3, the full variable domain is EADIYQTPRYLVIGTGKKITLECSQTMGHDKMYWYQQDPGMELHLIHYSYGVNSTEKGDLSSESTVSRIRTEHFPLTLESARPSHTSQYLCASSEFRVGQPQHFGDGTRLSIL.

The rearrangement links TRBV7-2 to TRBJ2-1, with 8 bases aligning to TRBD2. J was trimmed by 1 base and V by 3 bases; bases with no gene match: 2. CDR3 length: 15 amino acids. Germline V gene sequence: CDR1 SGHTA, CDR2 FQGNSA. Written as DNA, the CDR3 is TGTGCCAGCAGCTTTAGCGGGAATTCCTACAATGAGCAGTTCTTC. It yields the protein CASSFSGNSYNEQFF.

This clonotype showed up just a few times. This chain connects TRBV7-9 to TRBJ2-1; no firm D call. From germline, CDR1 is SEHNR and CDR2 FQNEAQ (reference sequence). Deletions cut 5 bases from V and 1 base from J, with 6 bases between. This CDR3 has 13 amino acids. The CDR3 here is CASSQTSYNEQFF. CDR3 bases: TGTGCCAGCAGCCAGACGTCCTACAATGAGCAGTTCTTC.

V and J are TRBV20-1 and TRBJ2-1; D remains ambiguous. Germline loops: CDR1 DFQATT, CDR2 SNEGSKA (reference sequence). The CDR3 is made up of 14 amino acids. The V and J ends lost 0 bases and 5 bases respectively, with 11 bases between them. In DNA, the CDR3 is TGCAGTGCTAGAGATCTCGGAAAACACAATGAGCAGTTCTTC. This codes for CSARDLGKHNEQFF.

V gene TRBV10-3 combines with J gene TRBJ2-5; D is possibly TRBD2 (5 bases). Trimming shortened V by 2 bases and J by 11 bases, and 15 bases separated the two germline ends. Germline loops: CDR1 ENHRY, CDR2 SYGVKD. The CDR3 runs 13 residues. The CDR3 loop reads CAISERSVGEQYF. The CDR3 region has the DNA TGTGCCATCAGTGAGAGAAGCGTGGGAGAGCAGTACTTC.

This chain uses TRBV6-6 with TRBJ1-4; TRBD1 agrees at 11 bases. CDR1 and CDR2 from the germline V gene are MNHNY and SVGAGI (reference sequence). The CDR3 runs 16 residues. J lost 8 bases, V lost 2 bases, and 7 bases had no gene match. CDR3 sequence reads: CASSYPGQGAGEKLFF. In DNA form, the CDR3 reads TGTGCCAGCAGTTACCCAGGACAGGGGGCAGGAGAAAAACTGTTTTTT.

The genes are TRBV5-1 and TRBJ2-2; TRBD2 agrees at 11 bases. With V trimmed by 0 bases and J by 4 bases, 5 bases remained unmatched. The germline CDR1 and CDR2 sequences are SGHRS and YFSETQ. The CDR3 extends over 17 amino acids. CDR3 DNA sequence: TGCGCCAGCAGCTTGGCCGGACTAGCGGGCATCACCGGGGAGCTGTTTTTT. This codes for CASSLAGLAGITGELFF.

The table lists this clonotype with many counts. The rearrangement links TRBV10-2 to TRBJ1-2; D gene ambiguous. CDR1 and CDR2 (germline): WSHSY, SAAADI. V was pared by 4 bases and J by 0 bases, with 6 bases between. The CDR3 sequence is 13 residues long. CDR3 coding DNA: TGCGCCAGCAGTGCTCTCTCTAACTATGGCTACACCTTC. Amino acids: CASSALSNYGYTF.

This clonotype was counted once. The junction differs from germline at one of its ends, possibly a read error. The chain uses TRBV6-6 and TRBJ2-6; D is possibly TRBD1 or TRBD2 (5 bases each). CDR1 and CDR2 from the germline V gene are MNHNY and SVGAGI (reference sequence). The CDR3 is 16 amino acids. The CDR3 loop reads CASSYSNGVGANVRTF. CDR3 in DNA: TGTGCCAGCAGTTACTCGAACGGGGTCGGGGCCAACGTCCGGACTTTC.

This clonotype was seen just once. The gene calls are TRBV7-9 and TRBJ2-1, with 8 bases fitting TRBD2. CDR3 size: 16 residues. Germline V lookup: CDR1 SEHNR, CDR2 FQNEAQ (reference sequence). V lost 3 bases, J lost 7 bases, and 11 bases stayed unmatched. DNA of the CDR3: TGTGCCAGCAGCTTCGGGACTAGTCCGACTGCTAATGAGCAGTTCTTC. Encoded protein: CASSFGTSPTANEQFF.

Only one count was recorded for this clonotype. This rearrangement joins TRBV2 to TRBJ1-1; tentative D call: TRBD1 (5 bases). Germline V CDR1 and CDR2: SNHLY, FYNNEI. This CDR3 spans 13 amino acids. The V end was cut by 7 bases, the J end by 11 bases, with 20 bases between. The CDR3 DNA sequence: TGTGCCAGCACGATCAGCGTTGGGGCAGGCGCTTTCTTT. It codes for CASTISVGAGAFF.

The genes are TRBV20-1 and TRBJ2-5, with D tentatively TRBD2 (5 bases). CDR3 length: 13 amino acids. V was trimmed by 4 bases and J by 5 bases, leaving 14 bases between them. Germline lookup yields CDR1 DFQATT and CDR2 SNEGSKA (reference sequence). The CDR3 here is CSANRDLSETQYF. CDR3 nucleotides: TGCAGTGCTAACCGGGATCTTAGCGAGACCCAGTACTTC.

This clonotype appeared once. V usage is TRBV5-1 and J usage is TRBJ2-5; D perhaps matches TRBD2 (6 bases). The CDR3 length is 15 residues. V was trimmed by 1 base and J by 11 bases, leaving 21 bases between them. CDR1 and CDR2 from the germline V gene are SGHRS and YFSETQ. The CDR3 coding sequence is TGCGCCAGCAGCTTGCTAGCGACGGCCTTAGGTGAGCAGTACTTC. Its protein product is CASSLLATALGEQYF.

The J gene is TRBJ1-2, the V gene TRBV5-1; possible D gene TRBD1, 5 bases. This CDR3 has 13 residues. The germline gives CDR1 SGHRS, CDR2 YFSETQ. The V gene lost 0 bases and the J gene lost 7 bases, with 10 bases spanning the gap. The CDR3, as DNA: TGCGCCAGCAGCTTGGTGCAGGGATCTGGCTACACCTTC. Translated, it gives CASSLVQGSGYTF.

The rearrangement uses TRBV6-6 and TRBJ2-7, with TRBD2 as a possible D gene (6 bases). Germline CDR1 reads MNHNY; CDR2 reads SVGAGI (reference sequence). The CDR3 spans 14 residues. Trimming removed 6 bases at V and 6 bases at J, with 18 bases between. The CDR3 region is CASRDYGVFGEQYF. The CDR3 nucleotides are TGTGCCAGCAGGGACTACGGGGTGTTCGGCGAGCAGTACTTC.

A word on this clonotype: At one end the junction does not follow the germline gene, possibly because of a read error. The chain uses TRBV5-1 and TRBJ2-2, with 7 bases that match TRBD2. This CDR3 spans 16 amino acids. Looked up from germline, CDR1 is SGHRS and CDR2 is YFSETQ. The CDR3 loop reads CVSSLVAGAGTGELFF. In DNA form, the CDR3 reads TGCGTCAGCAGCTTGGTTGCGGGAGCTGGTACCGGGGAGCTGTTTTTT.

The rearrangement uses TRBV7-2 and TRBJ1-5; 12 bases line up with TRBD1. Germline CDR1 and CDR2: SGHTA and FQGNSA. The CDR3 has 18 residues. V trimming: 3 bases; J trimming: 2 bases; junction bases outside the gene matches: 8. The CDR3 sequence: CASSLGTGGLGGNQPQHF. The CDR3 DNA sequence: TGTGCCAGCAGCTTGGGGACAGGGGGCCTAGGGGGCAATCAGCCCCAGCATTTT. Supplemented by reference TRBV7-2 and TRBJ1-5, the full variable domain reads GAGVSQSPSNKVTEKGKDVELRCDPISGHTALYWYRQSLGQGLEFLIYFQGNSAPDKSGLPSDRFSAERTGGSVSTLTIQRTQQEDSAVYLCASSLGTGGLGGNQPQHFGDGTRLSIL.

This clonotype was found once. An end of the junction differs from the germline gene, which may be a read error. The chain combines TRBV5-6 with TRBJ1-2, with TRBD1 identical over 12 bases. The CDR3 consists of 16 residues. Germline V gene lookup returns CDR1 SGHDT and CDR2 YYEEEE. The CDR3 protein is CASSPGTGGLNYVYTF. CDR3 bases: TGTGCCAGCAGCCCCGGGACAGGGGGCTTAAACTATGTCTACACCTTC.

The chain employs TRBV28 and TRBJ2-1; 10 nucleotides align to TRBD2. The DNA end is more similar to TRBJ2-7, so the J call may be wrong. Per the germline V gene, CDR1 is MDHEN and CDR2 is SYDVKM. The CDR3 totals 15 residues. The CDR3 sequence is CASSLWLAGVNEQYF. CDR3 sequence (DNA): TGTGCCAGCAGTCTCTGGCTAGCGGGAGTCAATGAGCAGTACTTC.

A few counts support this clonotype. The chain uses TRBV4-1 and TRBJ2-5; 8 nucleotides match TRBD1. The assigned J gene may be wrong: the sequence end matches TRBJ2-7 better. The CDR3 has 14 amino acids. The germline CDR1 and CDR2 sequences are MGHRA and YSYEKL. CDR3 sequence reads: CASSHPDRAAEQYF. In nucleotides, the CDR3 is TGCGCCAGCAGCCACCCGGACAGGGCGGCCGAGCAGTACTTC.

This rearrangement joins TRBV20-1 to TRBJ2-7; tentative D call: TRBD2 (5 bases). The J call is uncertain, as TRBJ2-5 better fits the DNA end. Per the germline V gene, CDR1 is DFQATT and CDR2 is SNEGSKA (reference sequence). The CDR3 contains 12 residues. CDR3 nucleotide sequence: TGCAGTGCTTCCGGGATACTCGGGACCCAGTACTTC. Translated, it gives CSASGILGTQYF.

The chain recombines TRBV7-8 with TRBJ2-5, with 14 bases lining up with TRBD2. CDR3 length: 21 amino acids. V lost 2 bases and J lost 1; bases outside the gene matches: 15. Per germline, CDR1 SGHVS and CDR2 FQNEAQ. CDR3 protein: CASSLRLAGGPVGVGQETQYF. CDR3 nucleotides: TGTGCCAGCAGCTTAAGACTAGCGGGAGGGCCGGTTGGCGTCGGCCAAGAGACCCAGTACTTC.

The rearrangement links TRBV24-1 to TRBJ2-6; D gene unclear. CDR1 and CDR2 (germline): KGHDR, SFDVKD. V gave up 6 bases and J gave up 0 bases, with 8 bases separating them. The CDR3 contains 15 residues. CDR3 residues: CATSSHGSGANVLTF. The CDR3 coding sequence is TGTGCCACCAGTTCGCATGGCTCTGGGGCCAACGTCCTGACTTTC.

The chain employs TRBV28 and TRBJ2-7; 11 bases match TRBD2. V trimming: 11 bases; J trimming: 2 bases; junction bases outside the gene matches: 5. The CDR3 extends over 13 amino acids. Germline lookup yields CDR1 MDHEN and CDR2 SYDVKM. As DNA, the CDR3 is TGTGCCGATGGGACTAGCGGCCCCTACGAGCAGTACTTC. Translation gives CADGTSGPYEQYF.